One T cell receptor beta chain is described in this entry. This clonotype was seen only a few times. Its target antigen remains unknown. The sample holds no much larger clone one base away, and base qualities are not on file. The CDR3 numbers 16 residues from cysteine through phenylalanine. Only the CDR3 region is kept as DNA, spanning 48 bases read in frame from base 1. This sample is part of a study of blood T cells in healthy people across ages (dated by TCRdb to between 2014 and 2016). Background on the whole study: In model experiments, template switching captured roughly one uniquely barcoded TCR beta cDNA molecule for every two T cells. Using deep sequencing normalized with unique cDNA molecular identifiers, the study measured how TCR beta repertoire diversity changes with age. The donors were divided into four age groups: young (average about 16 years), middle-aged (under 40), aged (approximately 64) and long-lived (about 90). To avoid experimental bias, donors of different ages were spread randomly across the sequencing lanes. For two donors (one aged 18 to 29 and one aged 80 or older), the study analyzed two additional independent replicas of 1 million unique cDNA reads from the same blood draw. The study at large found these results: Compared with the aged group, the long-lived group had more naive CD4+ T cells, fewer expanded clones and increased TCR diversity, a pattern suggesting age selection. Observed TCR beta diversity per million T cells fell roughly linearly with age, and a significant reduction was already apparent by age roughly 40. Because profiling used bulk unsorted PBMCs, naive and antigen-experienced compartments could not be compared conclusively. Estimates of total diversity based on one million sequenced T cells were regarded as lower bounds and as underestimates. Because the CMV infection status of the donors was unknown, age-related changes in expanded clonotypes may potentially have been confounded. Observed TCR beta diversity correlated strongly with the percentage of naive T cells measured by flow cytometry.

The approximately 39 donors, aged about 6 to 90 years, were systemically healthy Caucasian individuals from Russia. Around 10 milliliters of peripheral blood were collected from each donor into EDTA-treated Vacutainer tubes. Ficoll-Paque density-gradient centrifugation was used to isolate PBMCs, with at least 6 million per sample. Total RNA was extracted from PBMCs with Trizol reagent, with at least 6 micrograms obtained per sample. For every donor, an aliquot of PBMCs went through flow cytometry to measure the percentages of naive CD45RAhigh/CD27high T cells. Receptor libraries were prepared by 5' RACE. The sequencer was an Illumina HiSeq 2500. A second PCR of 7 to 11 cycles was performed with a sample-barcoded 5' primer and a J-beta primer mix. A unique molecular identifier was introduced onto each TCR beta cDNA molecule by a template-switch 5' adaptor carrying 12 random nucleotides. Each sample yielded at least 2.5 million CDR3-containing paired-end reads. First-strand cDNA synthesis was performed from all RNA using the Mint cDNA synthesis kit, with priming by a TRBC-specific oligonucleotide. Following uracil-DNA glycosylase treatment, all cDNA underwent a first 18-cycle PCR with the universal primers M1SS and BC2_uni_R. For the original study's pipeline: Normalization of each sample was performed by random selection of 1 million high-quality reads, each carrying a distinct molecular identifier. Reads with shared molecular identifiers were discarded instead of being binned into consensus sequences. CDR3 identification, clonotype clustering and error correction used MiTCR with a Q25 quality threshold and the strictest error-elimination algorithm. A nonparametric unseen species model using Euler transformation provided a lower-bound estimate of total TCR beta diversity. The public reads were reanalyzed by TCRdb: fastp trimming at Q25, MiXCR alignment, in-frame beta chains only. CDR3 protein sequences are deduplicated, and each keeps its most common genes and DNA. TCRdb, rather than the study authors, made the V and J calls. The sample table records hundreds of thousands of distinct CDR3 sequences; 40% to 50% of these occur just once. About 30% of the sample rests with the top ten.

The rearrangement combines TRBV21-1 with TRBJ2-3. TRBV21-1 is deemed a pseudogene. The material sequenced was blood. The receptor was derived from a man older than 75 in good health. The nucleotide sequence is given as TGTGCCAGCAGGCTTTCACTCTTGGGGAACACAGATACGCAGTATTTT. Translated, this gives CASRLSLLGNTDTQYF.